This T cell receptor beta chain originates from a study of blood T cell repertoires in COVID-19 (dated by TCRdb to between 2020 and 2021). Looking at the study overall: Samples from collaborators originated in the United States, Italy and Spain and spanned both the acute and convalescent phases of COVID-19. The dataset comprised deeply sampled blood TCRbeta repertoires from subjects exposed to, actively infected with, or recovered from COVID-19. The samples were drawn from the first 160 participants of the ongoing ImmuneRACE study and from over a thousand subjects provided by 6 global collaborators. A freely available public database, intended as a resource for researchers studying the immune response to SARS-CoV-2, is where the repertoires were released. Where available, HLA class I and class II types were obtained from metadata supplied by the sample provider rather than from assay-based typing. The material from the prospective study consisted of cDNA or gDNA derived from T cells, B-cell-depleted T cells, or PBMCs. Nearly every sample came with metadata listing a de-identified subject ID, COVID-19 status, age in years and sex.

TCRbeta CDR3 regions were amplified from genomic DNA by means of the immunoSEQ Assay, a bias-controlled multiplex PCR. Per the original workflow: Within the assay, amplification of reference gene primers was used to estimate how many nucleated cells each sample contained. Sequence reads were collapsed and filtered to measure the absolute abundance of every unique TCRbeta CDR3 rearrangement. For each sample, productive Simpson clonality was calculated as the square root of Simpson's diversity index across productive rearrangements. As stored in TCRdb, this immuneACCESS dataset retains in-frame rearrangements with V and J assigned. A fraction of the clones does not appear; measured against another copy, unresolved V genes explain less than half of the discrepancy, and the remainder lacks a known reason. V, J and clone size reflect that table, while D and trimming were determined from the DNA. The table for this sample lists tens of thousands of clones; roughly 73% of them were counted only once. The ten largest clones capture roughly two thirds of the sample.

After removal of 4 bases from V and 4 bases from J, the junction retains 3 bases not matched to a gene. From the cysteine up to the phenylalanine, the CDR3 has a length of 13 residues. Only the CDR3 DNA is retained, 39 bases long and in frame from the first base. Collaborating institutions collected whole blood in K2EDTA tubes following their own protocols. For TCRbeta analysis, collaborators shipped samples as frozen whole blood, isolated PBMCs, or DNA extracted from either of those sample types. In regard to this clone: Its antigen is still unknown. Per-base quality was not reported, and no clone a single base away is much larger than it.

The research as a whole found: Clinical and demographic metadata were provided uncurated, with the amount varying by source and participant.

This sequence was found in an elderly man with acute or convalescent COVID-19. This sequence uses TRBV12-3 or TRBV12-4 and TRBJ1-2; 7 bases in the middle match TRBD1. The sequenced sample was peripheral blood. The DNA sequence is as follows: TGTGCCAGCAGTTGGACAGGAGGCTATGGCTACACCTTC. It is translated as CASSWTGGYGYTF.